The sequence of this T cell receptor beta chain was determined in a study of blood T cell repertoires in COVID-19. Study as a whole: Whether acute or convalescent, the COVID-19 samples came from the United States, Italy and Spain. Sample material is recorded as cDNA or gDNA derived from T cells, B-cell-depleted T cells, or PBMCs.

Per the authors' pipeline: The authors estimated nucleated cell counts from reference gene primer amplification. Data came from immunoSEQ multiplex PCR; TCRdb stores just in-frame clones and leaves some out. The V and J calls and clone size come from that table; D and trimming were worked out from the DNA. The sample has more than 35,000 clones, over 75% seen once. Trimming took 4 bases from V and 4 from J, leaving 6 bases between them. Germline CDR1 reads MDHEN; CDR2 reads SYDVKM. The CDR3 has 12 residues. The specimen was peripheral blood. This TCR derives from a man between 60 and 75 years old with active COVID-19. The chain recombines TRBV28 with TRBJ2-3; D remains ambiguous. CDR3 sequence (DNA): TGTGCCAGCAGTTCAGGCGCAGATACGCAGTATTTT. It encodes CASSSGADTQYF.